This entry features one T cell receptor beta chain sequence. This sample was taken from a study of blood T cell repertoires in COVID-19. Study at large: The United States, Italy and Spain supplied acute and convalescent COVID-19 samples.

Original data processing: Nucleated cell counts were estimated from reference gene primer amplification. The method was immunoSEQ multiplex PCR; TCRdb's version includes in-frame clones alone and lacks a portion of them. The V and J calls and clone size are taken from that table; D and trimming were inferred from the DNA. The sample shows some 670,000 clones, approximately 90% of them seen only once. Germline CDR1 and CDR2: LGHDT and YNNKEL (reference sequence). V lost 4 bases to trimming and J lost 2 bases; unmatched junction nucleotides: 8. CDR3 size: 16 residues. V usage is TRBV3-1 (or the pseudogene TRBV3-2) and J usage is TRBJ2-1; TRBD2 matches at 7 bases. This TCR was recovered from a woman between 18 and 30 years old with acute or convalescent COVID-19. The sample taken for sequencing was peripheral blood. DNA for the CDR3: TGTGCCAGCAGCCGTTCGGGGGGTGTGGCCTACAATGAGCAGTTCTTC. Translation: CASSRSGGVAYNEQFF.